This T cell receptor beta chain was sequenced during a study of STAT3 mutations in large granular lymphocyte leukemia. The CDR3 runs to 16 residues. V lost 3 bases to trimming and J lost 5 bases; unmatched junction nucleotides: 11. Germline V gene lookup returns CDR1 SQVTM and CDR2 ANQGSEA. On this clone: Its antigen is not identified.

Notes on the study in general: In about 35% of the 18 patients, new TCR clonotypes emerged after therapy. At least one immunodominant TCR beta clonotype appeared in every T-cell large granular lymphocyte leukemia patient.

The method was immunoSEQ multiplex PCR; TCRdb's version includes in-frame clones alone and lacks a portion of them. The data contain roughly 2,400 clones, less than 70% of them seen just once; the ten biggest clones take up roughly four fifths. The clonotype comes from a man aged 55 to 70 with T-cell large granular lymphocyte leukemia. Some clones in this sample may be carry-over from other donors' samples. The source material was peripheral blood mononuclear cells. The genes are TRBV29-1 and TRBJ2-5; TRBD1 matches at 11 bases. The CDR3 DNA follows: TGCAGCGTTGACCCAGCGGGACAGGGGGAGGGGGAGACCCAGTACTTC. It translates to CSVDPAGQGEGETQYF.